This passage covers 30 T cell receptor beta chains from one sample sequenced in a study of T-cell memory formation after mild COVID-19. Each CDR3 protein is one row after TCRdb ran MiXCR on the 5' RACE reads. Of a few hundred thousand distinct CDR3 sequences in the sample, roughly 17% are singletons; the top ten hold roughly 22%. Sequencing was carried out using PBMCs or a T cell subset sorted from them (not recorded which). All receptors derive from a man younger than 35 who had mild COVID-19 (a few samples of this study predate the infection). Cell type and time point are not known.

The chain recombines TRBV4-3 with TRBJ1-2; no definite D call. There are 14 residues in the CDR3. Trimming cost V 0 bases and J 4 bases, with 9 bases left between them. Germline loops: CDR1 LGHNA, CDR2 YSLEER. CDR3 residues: CASSQEGRAYGYTF. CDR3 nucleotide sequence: TGCGCCAGCAGCCAAGAAGGCAGAGCCTATGGCTACACCTTC.

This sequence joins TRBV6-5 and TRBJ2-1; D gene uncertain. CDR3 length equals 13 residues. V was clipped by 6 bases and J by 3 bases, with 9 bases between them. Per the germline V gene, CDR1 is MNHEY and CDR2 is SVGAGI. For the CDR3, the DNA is TGTGCCAGCAGGGATCAGAGCTACAATGAGCAGTTCTTC. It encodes CASRDQSYNEQFF.

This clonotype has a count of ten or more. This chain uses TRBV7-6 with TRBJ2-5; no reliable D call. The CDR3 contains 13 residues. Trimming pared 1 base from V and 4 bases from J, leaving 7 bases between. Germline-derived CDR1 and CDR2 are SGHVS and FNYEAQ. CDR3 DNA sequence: TGTGCCAGCAGCTTAGATCCCGGAGAGACCCAGTACTTC. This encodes CASSLDPGETQYF. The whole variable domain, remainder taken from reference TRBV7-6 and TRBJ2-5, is GAGVSQSPRYKVTKRGQDVALRCDPISGHVSLYWYRQALGQGPEFLTYFNYEAQQDKSGLPNDRFSAERPEGSISTLTIQRTEQRDSAMYRCASSLDPGETQYFGPGTRLLVL.

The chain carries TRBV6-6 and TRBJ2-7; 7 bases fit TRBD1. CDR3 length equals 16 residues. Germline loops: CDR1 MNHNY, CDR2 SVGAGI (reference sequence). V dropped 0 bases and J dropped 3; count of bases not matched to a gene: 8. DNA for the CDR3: TGTGCCAGCAGTTACTCGCCCCCGACAGGGAGCTACGAGCAGTACGTC. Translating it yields CASSYSPPTGSYEQYV.

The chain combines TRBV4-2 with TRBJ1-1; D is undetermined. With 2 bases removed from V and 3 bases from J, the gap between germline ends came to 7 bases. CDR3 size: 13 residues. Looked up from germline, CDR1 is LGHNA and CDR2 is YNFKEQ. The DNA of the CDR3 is TGTGCCAGCAGCCAAATCGGACACACTGAAGCTTTCTTT. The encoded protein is CASSQIGHTEAFF.

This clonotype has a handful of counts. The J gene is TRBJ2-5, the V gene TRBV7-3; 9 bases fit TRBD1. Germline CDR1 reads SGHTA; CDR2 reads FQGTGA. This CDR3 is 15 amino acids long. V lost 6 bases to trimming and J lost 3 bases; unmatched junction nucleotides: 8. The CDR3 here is CASRPQRTGEETQYF. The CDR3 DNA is TGTGCCAGCAGGCCTCAACGGACAGGGGAAGAGACCCAGTACTTC.

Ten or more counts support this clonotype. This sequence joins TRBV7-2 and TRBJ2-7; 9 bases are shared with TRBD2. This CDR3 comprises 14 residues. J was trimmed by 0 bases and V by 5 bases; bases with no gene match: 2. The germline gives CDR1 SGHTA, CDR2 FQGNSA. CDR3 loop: CASSQLAGSYEQYF. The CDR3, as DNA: TGTGCCAGCAGCCAACTAGCGGGCTCCTACGAGCAGTACTTC.

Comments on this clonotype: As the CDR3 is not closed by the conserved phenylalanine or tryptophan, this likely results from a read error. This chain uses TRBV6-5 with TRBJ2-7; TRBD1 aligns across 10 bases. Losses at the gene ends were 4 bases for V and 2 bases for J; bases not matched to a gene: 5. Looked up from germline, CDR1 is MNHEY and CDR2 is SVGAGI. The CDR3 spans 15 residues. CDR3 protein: CASSSTGGAAYEQYI. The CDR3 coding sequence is TGTGCCAGCAGTTCGACAGGGGGCGCGGCCTACGAGCAGTACATC.

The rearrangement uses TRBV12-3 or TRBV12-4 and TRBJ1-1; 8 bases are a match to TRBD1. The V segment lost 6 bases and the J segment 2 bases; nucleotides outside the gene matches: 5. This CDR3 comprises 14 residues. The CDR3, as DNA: TGTGCCAGCAGCGGACAGGGATATAACACTGAAGCTTTCTTT. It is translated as CASSGQGYNTEAFF.

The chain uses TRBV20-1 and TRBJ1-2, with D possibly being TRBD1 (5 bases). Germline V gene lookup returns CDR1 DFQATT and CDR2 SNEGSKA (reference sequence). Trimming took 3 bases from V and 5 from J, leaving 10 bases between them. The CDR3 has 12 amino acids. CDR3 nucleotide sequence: TGCAGTGCTAGTGGGGGGAGGTATGGCTACACCTTC. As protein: CSASGGRYGYTF.

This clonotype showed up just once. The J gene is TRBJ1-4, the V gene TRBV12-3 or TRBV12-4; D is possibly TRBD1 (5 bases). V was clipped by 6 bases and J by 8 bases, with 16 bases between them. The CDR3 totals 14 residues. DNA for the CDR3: TGTGCCAGCAGCCCCTTGGGCAGGGAAGAAAAACTGTTTTTT. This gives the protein CASSPLGREEKLFF.

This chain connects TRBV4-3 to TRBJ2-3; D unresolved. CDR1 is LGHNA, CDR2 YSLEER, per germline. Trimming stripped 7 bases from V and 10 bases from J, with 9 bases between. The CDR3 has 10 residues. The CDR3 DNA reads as TGCGCCAGCACACTGGCGGCGCAGTATTTT. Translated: CASTLAAQYF.

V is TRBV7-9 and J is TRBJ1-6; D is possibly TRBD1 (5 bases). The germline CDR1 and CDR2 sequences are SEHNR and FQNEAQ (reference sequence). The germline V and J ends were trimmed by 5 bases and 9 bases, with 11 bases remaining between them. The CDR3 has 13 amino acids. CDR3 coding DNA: TGTGCCAGCAGCGCACAGGTCGGTTCACCCCTCCACTTT. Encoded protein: CASSAQVGSPLHF.

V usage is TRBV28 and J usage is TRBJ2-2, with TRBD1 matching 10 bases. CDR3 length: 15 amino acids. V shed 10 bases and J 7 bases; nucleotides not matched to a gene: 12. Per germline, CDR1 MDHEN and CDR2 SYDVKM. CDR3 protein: CATKSQGQGRGELFF. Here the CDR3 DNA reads TGTGCCACCAAATCCCAGGGACAGGGGCGCGGGGAGCTGTTTTTT.

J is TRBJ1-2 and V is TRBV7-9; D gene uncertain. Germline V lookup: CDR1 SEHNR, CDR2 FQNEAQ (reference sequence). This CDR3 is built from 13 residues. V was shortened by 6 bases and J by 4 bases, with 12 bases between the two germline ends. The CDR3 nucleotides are TGTGCCAGCAGTTCCGACCTGCTCTATGGCTACACCTTC. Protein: CASSSDLLYGYTF.

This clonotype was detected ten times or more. CDR3 in DNA: TGCGCCAGCAGCGTAGGCAGGCAGAGCGTCAACACTGAAGCTTTCTTT. Its protein is CASSVGRQSVNTEAFF. V usage is TRBV5-1 and J usage is TRBJ1-1; no definite D call. This CDR3 is 16 amino acids long. V lost 4 bases and J lost 2, with 18 bases in between. In germline, CDR1 is SGHRS, CDR2 YFSETQ.

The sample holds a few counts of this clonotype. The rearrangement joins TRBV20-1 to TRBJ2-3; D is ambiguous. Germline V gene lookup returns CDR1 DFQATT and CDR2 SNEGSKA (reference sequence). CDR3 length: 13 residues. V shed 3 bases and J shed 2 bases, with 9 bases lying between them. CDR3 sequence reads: CSASVGNTDTQYF. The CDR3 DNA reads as TGCAGTGCTAGCGTGGGTAACACAGATACGCAGTATTTT.

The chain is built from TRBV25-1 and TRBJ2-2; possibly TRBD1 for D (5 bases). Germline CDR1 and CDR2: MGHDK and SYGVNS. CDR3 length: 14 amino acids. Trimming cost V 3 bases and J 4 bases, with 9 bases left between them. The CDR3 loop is CASSDTGFTGELFF. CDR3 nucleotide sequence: TGTGCCAGCAGTGATACAGGTTTCACCGGGGAGCTGTTTTTT.

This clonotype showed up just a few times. CDR3 protein: CASRLSTGSYEQYV. CDR3 nucleotides: TGTGCCAGCCGACTATCCACAGGGAGTTACGAGCAGTACGTC. The chain links TRBV6-6 to TRBJ2-7, with a possible D match to TRBD1 (6 bases). Germline-derived CDR1 and CDR2 are MNHNY and SVGAGI (reference sequence). CDR3 length: 14 amino acids. Trimming removed 8 bases from V and 4 bases from J, with 18 bases in between.

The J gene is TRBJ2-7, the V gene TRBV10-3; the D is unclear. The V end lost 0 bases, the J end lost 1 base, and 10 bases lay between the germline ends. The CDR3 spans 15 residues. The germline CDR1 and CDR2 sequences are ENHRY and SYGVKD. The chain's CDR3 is CAISESDPRSYEQYF. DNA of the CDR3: TGTGCCATCAGTGAGTCTGATCCCCGATCCTACGAGCAGTACTTC.

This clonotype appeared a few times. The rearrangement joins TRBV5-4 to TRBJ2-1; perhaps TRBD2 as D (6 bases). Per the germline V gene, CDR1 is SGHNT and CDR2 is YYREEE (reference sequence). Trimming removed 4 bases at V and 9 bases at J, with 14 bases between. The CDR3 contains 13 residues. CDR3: CASSPRPSAEQFF. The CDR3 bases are TGTGCCAGCAGCCCTCGCCCTAGCGCTGAGCAGTTCTTC.

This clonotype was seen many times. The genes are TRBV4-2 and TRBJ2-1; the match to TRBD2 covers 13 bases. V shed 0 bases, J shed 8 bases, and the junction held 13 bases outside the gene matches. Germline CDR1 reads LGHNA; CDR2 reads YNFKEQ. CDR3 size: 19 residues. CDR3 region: CASSQDPHRTSGGWDEQFF. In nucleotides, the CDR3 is TGTGCCAGCAGCCAAGACCCGCACAGGACTAGCGGGGGTTGGGATGAGCAGTTCTTC.

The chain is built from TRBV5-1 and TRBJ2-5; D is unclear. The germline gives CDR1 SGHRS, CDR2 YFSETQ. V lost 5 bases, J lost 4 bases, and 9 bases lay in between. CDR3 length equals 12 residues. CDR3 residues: CASRGGRETQYF. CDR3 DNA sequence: TGCGCCAGCAGAGGTGGCCGAGAGACCCAGTACTTC.

The CDR3 DNA reads TGTGCCAGCAGTTACTCGGGGGGGCTCACTGAAGCTTTCTTT. This gives the protein CASSYSGGLTEAFF. V is TRBV6-5 and J is TRBJ1-1, with a tentative D call TRBD1 (6 bases). V lost 0 bases and J lost 4, with 9 bases in between. The CDR3 has 14 residues. CDR1 MNHEY and CDR2 SVGAGI come from the germline V gene.

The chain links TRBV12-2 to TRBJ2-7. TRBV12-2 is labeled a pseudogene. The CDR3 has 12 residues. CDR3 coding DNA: TGTGCAAGTCGGGGGTGGACCTACGAGCAGTACGTC. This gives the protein CASRGWTYEQYV.

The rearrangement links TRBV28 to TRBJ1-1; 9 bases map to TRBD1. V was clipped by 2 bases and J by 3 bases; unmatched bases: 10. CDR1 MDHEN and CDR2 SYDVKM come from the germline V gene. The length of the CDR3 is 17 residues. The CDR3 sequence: CASSLGTGIEVHTEAFF. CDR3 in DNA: TGTGCCAGCAGTTTAGGGACAGGGATTGAGGTCCACACTGAAGCTTTCTTT.

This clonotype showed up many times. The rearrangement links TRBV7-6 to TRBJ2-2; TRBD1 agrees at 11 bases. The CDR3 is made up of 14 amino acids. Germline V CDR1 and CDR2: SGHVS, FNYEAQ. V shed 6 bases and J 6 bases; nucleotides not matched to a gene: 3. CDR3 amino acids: CASSGQGAAGELFF. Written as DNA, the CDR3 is TGTGCCAGCAGTGGACAGGGGGCTGCCGGGGAGCTGTTTTTT.

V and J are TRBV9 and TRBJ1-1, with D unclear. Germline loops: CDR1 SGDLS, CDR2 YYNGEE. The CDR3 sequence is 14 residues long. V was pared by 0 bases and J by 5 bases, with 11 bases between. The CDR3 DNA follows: TGTGCCAGCAGCGTAGCTCTCGGAGTGACTGAAGCTTTCTTT. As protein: CASSVALGVTEAFF.

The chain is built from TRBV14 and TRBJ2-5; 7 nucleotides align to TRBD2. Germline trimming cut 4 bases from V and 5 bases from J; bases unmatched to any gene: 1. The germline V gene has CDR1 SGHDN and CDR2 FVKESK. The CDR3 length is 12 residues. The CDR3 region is CASSRREETQYF. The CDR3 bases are TGTGCCAGCAGCCGGCGGGAGGAGACCCAGTACTTC.

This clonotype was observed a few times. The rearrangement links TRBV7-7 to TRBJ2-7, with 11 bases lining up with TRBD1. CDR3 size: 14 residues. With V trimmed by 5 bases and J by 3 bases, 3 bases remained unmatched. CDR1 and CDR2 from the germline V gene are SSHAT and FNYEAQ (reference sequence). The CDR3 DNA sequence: TGTGCCAGCAGCCCCGGGACAGGGGGCTACGAGCAGTACTTC. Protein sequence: CASSPGTGGYEQYF.